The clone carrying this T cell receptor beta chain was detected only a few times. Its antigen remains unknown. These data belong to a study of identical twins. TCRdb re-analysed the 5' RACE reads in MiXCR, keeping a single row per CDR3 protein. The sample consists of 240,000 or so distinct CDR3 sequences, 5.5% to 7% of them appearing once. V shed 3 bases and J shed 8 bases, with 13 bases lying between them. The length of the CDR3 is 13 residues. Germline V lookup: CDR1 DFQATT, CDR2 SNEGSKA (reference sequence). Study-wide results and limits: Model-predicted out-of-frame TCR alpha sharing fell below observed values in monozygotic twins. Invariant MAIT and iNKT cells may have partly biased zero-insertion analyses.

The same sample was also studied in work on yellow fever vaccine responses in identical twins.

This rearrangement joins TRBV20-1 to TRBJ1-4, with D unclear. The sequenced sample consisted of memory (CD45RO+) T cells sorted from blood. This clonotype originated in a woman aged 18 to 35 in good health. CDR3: CSASPVGSEKLFF. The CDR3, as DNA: TGCAGTGCTAGCCCTGTGGGTAGCGAAAAACTGTTTTTT.